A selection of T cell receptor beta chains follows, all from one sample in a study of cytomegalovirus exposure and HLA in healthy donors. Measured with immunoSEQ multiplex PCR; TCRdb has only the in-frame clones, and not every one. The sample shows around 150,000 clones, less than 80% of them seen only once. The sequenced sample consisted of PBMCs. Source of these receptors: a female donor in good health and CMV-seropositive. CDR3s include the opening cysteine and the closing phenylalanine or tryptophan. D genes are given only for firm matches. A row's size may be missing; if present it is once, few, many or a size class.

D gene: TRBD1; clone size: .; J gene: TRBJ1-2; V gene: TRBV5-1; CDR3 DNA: TGCGCCAGCAGCTTGGGGCAGGGGGTTGGCGGCTACACCTTC; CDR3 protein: CASSLGQGVGGYTF
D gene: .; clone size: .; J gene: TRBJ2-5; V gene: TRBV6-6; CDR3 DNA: TGTGCCAGCAGTTACTCGGCAGGGTTGGAGACCCAGTACTTC; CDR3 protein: CASSYSAGLETQYF
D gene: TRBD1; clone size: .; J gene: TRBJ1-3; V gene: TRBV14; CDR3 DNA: TGTGCCAGCAGCCAAGATCGGACAGGGGTGGGAGGAAACACCATATATTTT; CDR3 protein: CASSQDRTGVGGNTIYF
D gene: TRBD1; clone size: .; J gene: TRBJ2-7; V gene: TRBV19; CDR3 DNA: TGTGCCAGTAGTGTTCGACAGGGCCCAACCTACGAGCAGTACTTC; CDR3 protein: CASSVRQGPTYEQYF
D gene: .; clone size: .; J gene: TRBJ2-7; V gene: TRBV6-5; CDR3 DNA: TGTGCCAGCAGTTACTACACAGGGAATCTCTACGAGCAGTACTTC; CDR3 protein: CASSYYTGNLYEQYF
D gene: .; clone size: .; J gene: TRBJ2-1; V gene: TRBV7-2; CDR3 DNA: TGTGCCAGCAGCATTAACGGTGGTCCCTACAATGAGCAGTTCTTC; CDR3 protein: CASSINGGPYNEQFF
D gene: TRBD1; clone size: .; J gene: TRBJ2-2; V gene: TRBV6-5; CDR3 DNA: TGTGCCAGCAGTTCCCACAGGGGGCCTGGGGAGCTGTTTTTT; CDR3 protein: CASSSHRGPGELFF
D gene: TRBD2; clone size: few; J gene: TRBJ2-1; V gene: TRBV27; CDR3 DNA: TGTGCCAGCAGGCTTGCGGGGGGGGTCAAATACAATGAGCAGTTCTTC; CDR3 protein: CASRLAGGVKYNEQFF
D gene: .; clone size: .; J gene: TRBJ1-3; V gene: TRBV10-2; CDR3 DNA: TGCGCCAGCAGTACAGGGAGCTCTGGAAACACCATATATTTT; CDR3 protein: CASSTGSSGNTIYF
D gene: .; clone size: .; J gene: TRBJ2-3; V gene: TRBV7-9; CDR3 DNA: TGTTCCAGCAGCCCCGAACAGTGGACAGATACGCAGTATTTT; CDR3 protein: CSSSPEQWTDTQYF